Below are 5 T cell receptor beta chains sequenced from a single sample in a study of CD8 T cells in ankylosing spondylitis. Using its own MiXCR run on the 5' RACE reads, TCRdb lists one record per CDR3 protein. The sample carries approximately 100,000 distinct CDR3 sequences, almost 8.5% recorded once. Sequencing input: blood, either unsorted or a sorted T cell fraction (not recorded which). These receptors were taken from a male donor with ankylosing spondylitis or in good health (not recorded which).

This clonotype was counted ten times or more. V usage is TRBV4-2 and J usage is TRBJ2-5; no clear D. Trimming took off 1 base at V and 3 bases at J, with 9 bases between the two ends. Germline values: CDR1 LGHNA, CDR2 YNFKEQ. The length of the CDR3 is 14 residues. DNA of the CDR3: TGTGCCAGCAGCCAAGGAACACGGGAAGAGACCCAGTACTTC. It yields the protein CASSQGTREETQYF.

The table lists this clonotype with many counts. The rearrangement links TRBV7-8 to TRBJ2-4, with D possibly TRBD2 on 5 matching bases. Germline V gene data show CDR1 as SGHVS and CDR2 as FQNEAQ. The CDR3 sequence is 16 residues long. V was trimmed by 3 bases and J by 0 bases, leaving 12 bases between them. The CDR3 sequence: CASSLERILAKNIQYF. The CDR3 coding sequence is TGTGCCAGCAGCTTGGAGCGGATCCTAGCCAAAAACATTCAGTACTTC.

This clonotype was observed at least ten times. The chain couples TRBV7-9 to TRBJ2-3; 7 nucleotides agree with TRBD2. Germline trimming cut 4 bases from V and 0 bases from J; bases unmatched to any gene: 7. Germline CDR1 and CDR2: SEHNR and FQNEAQ (reference sequence). The CDR3 extends over 16 amino acids. The CDR3 DNA reads TGTGCCAGCAGCTCCTTAGCGGGCTCTAGCACAGATACGCAGTATTTT. Translating gives CASSSLAGSSTDTQYF. Supplemented by reference TRBV7-9 and TRBJ2-3, the full variable domain reads DTGVSQNPRHKITKRGQNVTFRCDPISEHNRLYWYRQTLGQGPEFLTYFQNEAQLEKSRLLSDRFSAERPKGSFSTLEIQRTEQGDSAMYLCASSSLAGSSTDTQYFGPGTRLTVL.

Ten or more counts support this clonotype. The J gene is TRBJ1-2, the V gene TRBV7-2; D is perhaps TRBD1 (5 bases). CDR3 length equals 14 residues. Deletions cut 1 base from V and 5 bases from J, with 11 bases between. The V gene's germline CDR1 is SGHTA and CDR2 FQGNSA. The CDR3 reads CASSLGVRDYGYTF. CDR3 DNA sequence: TGTGCCAGCAGCTTAGGGGTCAGGGATTATGGCTACACCTTC.

This rearrangement joins TRBV27 to TRBJ1-2, with D maybe TRBD1 (6 bases). The CDR3 length is 17 residues. V shed 8 bases and J shed 3 bases, with 25 bases lying between them. Germline values: CDR1 MNHEY, CDR2 SMNVEV (reference sequence). The CDR3 sequence: CASSPSYRVPVYYGYTF. CDR3 bases: TGTGCCAGCTCCCCTTCTTACAGGGTCCCGGTCTACTATGGCTACACCTTC.